Listed below are T cell receptor beta chains from one sample, sequenced in a study of neurological immune-mediated disorders. TCRdb itself ran the 5' RACE reads through MiXCR, one entry per CDR3 protein. Among roughly 31,000 distinct CDR3 sequences listed, 4.6% were seen once. Input material: PBMCs. These receptor sequences come from a man aged 18-30 years in good health. The CDR3 runs from the conserved cysteine through the conserved F or W. D genes are given only for firm matches. Expanded clones are given a class, and other clones once, few, many or no size at all.

J: TRBJ2-1
V: TRBV20-1
D: TRBD2
size: many
DNA: TGCAGTGCTAGAGAAGACGGGGGGGCCGGGAATAATGAGCAGTTCTTC
CDR3: CSAREDGGAGNNEQFF

J: TRBJ1-1
V: TRBV7-9
D: .
size: many
DNA: TGTGCCAGCAGCTTATTTGGGGGCGCGAGCACTGAAGCTTTCTTT
CDR3: CASSLFGGASTEAFF

J: TRBJ2-3
V: TRBV9
D: .
size: many
DNA: TGTGCCAGCAGCGTAGCAGGGACAATAAGAAGCACAGATACGCAGTATTTT
CDR3: CASSVAGTIRSTDTQYF

J: TRBJ2-7
V: TRBV5-1
D: TRBD2
size: many
DNA: TGCGCCAGCAGCAGACCCGGGAGGTCCTACGAGCAGTACTTC
CDR3: CASSRPGRSYEQYF

J: TRBJ2-6
V: TRBV29-1
D: .
size: many
DNA: TGCAGCGTTCGAGCGACAGACTCTGGGGCCAACGTCCTGACTTTC
CDR3: CSVRATDSGANVLTF

J: TRBJ2-7
V: TRBV20-1
D: TRBD1
size: many
DNA: TGCAGTGCCGACGATACCGACAGGGGTCATCAGTACTTC
CDR3: CSADDTDRGHQYF

J: TRBJ1-2
V: TRBV20-1
D: .
size: many
DNA: TGCAGTGCTCCAAGGGCCGGGACGTATGGCTACACCTTC
CDR3: CSAPRAGTYGYTF

J: TRBJ1-6
V: TRBV5-5
D: .
size: many
DNA: TGTGCCAGCAGCTTAAGGGCCGAATTTAATTCACCCCTCCACTTT
CDR3: CASSLRAEFNSPLHF

J: TRBJ2-1
V: TRBV7-8
D: TRBD1
size: many
DNA: TGTGCCAGCAGCCTACGGGACAGCAACTACAATGAGCAGTTCTTC
CDR3: CASSLRDSNYNEQFF

J: TRBJ2-2
V: TRBV7-2
D: .
size: many
DNA: TGTGCCAGCAGCTTGGACGGAGGGGGCGACACCGGGGAGCTGTTTTTT
CDR3: CASSLDGGGDTGELFF

J: TRBJ2-3
V: TRBV20-1
D: .
size: many
DNA: TGCAGTGCTGCGAATCGCCCAGATACGCAGTATTTT
CDR3: CSAANRPDTQYF

J: TRBJ2-5
V: TRBV7-8
D: TRBD2
size: many
DNA: TGTGCCAGCAGCTTAGATAGACTAGCGGGAGAGACCCAGTACTTC
CDR3: CASSLDRLAGETQYF

J: TRBJ1-2
V: TRBV6-5
D: .
size: many
DNA: TGTGCCAGCAGTTACTCGGGGGCAGGGATGGCCTATGGCTACACCTTC
CDR3: CASSYSGAGMAYGYTF

J: TRBJ1-6
V: TRBV10-3
D: TRBD1
size: many
DNA: TGTGCCATCAGAGAAGGGGGCCGGACGCTAGAGAATTCACCCCTCCACTTT
CDR3: CAIREGGRTLENSPLHF

J: TRBJ2-1
V: TRBV12-3/TRBV12-4
D: TRBD2
size: many
DNA: TGTGCCAGCAGTTTAACTAGCGGGGGACTCACTGAGCAGTTCTTC
CDR3: CASSLTSGGLTEQFF

J: TRBJ2-1
V: TRBV20-1
D: TRBD2
size: many
DNA: TGCAGTGCTCAGCGGGGGGGATACAATGAGCAGTTCTTC
CDR3: CSAQRGGYNEQFF

J: TRBJ1-2
V: TRBV25-1
D: .
size: many
DNA: TGTGCCAGCAGTTATTCTCGGTGGGGTGGCTACACCTTC
CDR3: CASSYSRWGGYTF

J: TRBJ2-3
V: TRBV20-1
D: .
size: many
DNA: TGCAGTGCTAGAGTGATGGCGAGCACAGATACGCAGTATTTT
CDR3: CSARVMASTDTQYF

J: TRBJ2-1
V: TRBV5-1
D: .
size: many
DNA: TGCGCCAGCAGCTTGGGTGTGAGCTCCTACAATGAGCAGTTCTTC
CDR3: CASSLGVSSYNEQFF

J: TRBJ1-6
V: TRBV7-2
D: .
size: many
DNA: TGTGCCAGCAGCTTAGAGGGACCGGGGGTCGGGTCACCCCTCCACTTT
CDR3: CASSLEGPGVGSPLHF

J: TRBJ1-1
V: TRBV20-1
D: TRBD1
size: many
DNA: TGCAGTGCTAGTCCCATGGACAGGGGATTAGCGTACACTGAAGCTTTCTTT
CDR3: CSASPMDRGLAYTEAFF

J: TRBJ2-7
V: TRBV20-1
D: .
size: many
DNA: TGCAGTGCTACCGACCAACCTAGCGACTACGAGCAGTACTTC
CDR3: CSATDQPSDYEQYF

J: TRBJ1-1
V: TRBV6-5
D: TRBD1
size: many
DNA: TGTGCCAGCAGTTACGCAGGGGGCAAAGCTTTCTTT
CDR3: CASSYAGGKAFF

J: TRBJ2-7
V: TRBV20-1
D: TRBD2
size: many
DNA: TGCAGTGCTAGAAGCCGACTAGCGGGCTACGAGCAGTACTTC
CDR3: CSARSRLAGYEQYF

J: TRBJ2-4
V: TRBV5-1
D: TRBD1
size: many
DNA: TGCGCCAGCAGCGGTACAGGGGTTACCAAAAACATTCAGTACTTC
CDR3: CASSGTGVTKNIQYF

J: TRBJ1-5
V: TRBV6-6
D: .
size: many
DNA: TGTGCCAGCAGTTGGACCCCTAATCAGCCCCAGCATTTT
CDR3: CASSWTPNQPQHF

J: TRBJ1-5
V: TRBV12-3/TRBV12-4
D: .
size: many
DNA: TGTGCCAGCAGTCTTGGCAATCAGCCCCAGCATTTT
CDR3: CASSLGNQPQHF

J: TRBJ1-4
V: TRBV20-1
D: .
size: many
DNA: TGCAGTGCCTTTGAAGAAAAACTGTTTTTT
CDR3: CSAFEEKLFF

J: TRBJ1-2
V: TRBV29-1
D: TRBD1
size: many
DNA: TGCAGCGTTGCCGGGACAGGGTATGGCTACACCTTC
CDR3: CSVAGTGYGYTF

J: TRBJ1-6
V: TRBV7-2
D: .
size: many
DNA: TGTGCCAGCAGCTTAGATACTGCACCCCTCCACTTT
CDR3: CASSLDTAPLHF

J: TRBJ2-4
V: TRBV12-3/TRBV12-4
D: .
size: many
DNA: TGTGCCAGCAGTTTAGGGGCCCACAAAAACATTCAGTACTTC
CDR3: CASSLGAHKNIQYF

J: TRBJ2-3
V: TRBV7-8
D: .
size: many
DNA: TGTGCCAGCGGCCACAGGATTCCCACAGATACGCAGTATTTT
CDR3: CASGHRIPTDTQYF

J: TRBJ2-6
V: TRBV5-1
D: .
size: many
DNA: TGCGCCAGCAGCTCATACGGAGGGCCTGGGGCCAACGTCCTGACTTTC
CDR3: CASSSYGGPGANVLTF

J: TRBJ2-7
V: TRBV9
D: .
size: many
DNA: TGTGCCAGCAGCGCAGAGGGGAAGGATCTTTCCTACGAGCAGTACTTC
CDR3: CASSAEGKDLSYEQYF

J: TRBJ1-1
V: TRBV20-1
D: .
size: many
DNA: TGCAGTGCTAGAGGCCAGGTGAACACTGAAGCTTTCTTT
CDR3: CSARGQVNTEAFF

J: TRBJ2-2
V: TRBV10-3
D: .
size: many
DNA: TGTGCCAGCGCGGAGGGATCGAACACCGGGGAGCTGTTTTTT
CDR3: CASAEGSNTGELFF

J: TRBJ2-2
V: TRBV5-1
D: .
size: many
DNA: TGCGCCAGCCAACAAACCGGGGAGCTGTTTTTT
CDR3: CASQQTGELFF

J: TRBJ2-7
V: TRBV5-1
D: .
size: many
DNA: TGCGCCAGCAGCTGGGCAGGACAGAATTACGAGCAGTACTTC
CDR3: CASSWAGQNYEQYF

J: TRBJ1-1
V: TRBV3-1
D: .
size: many
DNA: TGTGCCAGCAGCACGGTTAAGTGGGGCCGTAGAGGGAACACTGAAGCTTTCTTT
CDR3: CASSTVKWGRRGNTEAFF

J: TRBJ2-5
V: TRBV5-6
D: .
size: medium-sized
DNA: TGTGCCAGCAGCTTGGTCGAGGAGACCCAGTACTTC
CDR3: CASSLVEETQYF

J: TRBJ1-1
V: TRBV6-2/TRBV6-3
D: .
size: many
DNA: TGTGCCAGCAGTTACTCGATGCAGTTGAACACTGAAGCTTTCTTT
CDR3: CASSYSMQLNTEAFF

J: TRBJ1-1
V: TRBV5-4
D: .
size: .
DNA: TGTGCCAGCAGCTTCTTATCGAACACTGAAGCTTTCTTT
CDR3: CASSFLSNTEAFF

J: TRBJ2-1
V: TRBV5-1
D: .
size: many
DNA: TGCGCCAGCAGCTTTGGAGGTGGGTCCAATGAGCAGTTCTTC
CDR3: CASSFGGGSNEQFF

J: TRBJ2-1
V: TRBV7-9
D: TRBD1
size: many
DNA: TGTGCCAGCAGCGGCGAGAGGGGGCAAGGCAATGAGCAGTTCTTC
CDR3: CASSGERGQGNEQFF

J: TRBJ1-1
V: TRBV20-1
D: TRBD1
size: many
DNA: TGCAGTGCTAATAGGGACAGCTCGAACACTGAAGCTTTCTTT
CDR3: CSANRDSSNTEAFF

J: TRBJ2-1
V: TRBV24-1
D: TRBD1
size: many
DNA: TGTGCCACCAGTGATCGGGACAGGGGAACGGATGAGCAGTTCTTC
CDR3: CATSDRDRGTDEQFF